Listed below are T cell receptor beta chains from one sample, sequenced in a study of early T cells in non-severe SARS-CoV-2 infection. TCRdb independently ran MiXCR on the 5' RACE reads; one entry per CDR3 protein. The data hold about 47,000 distinct CDR3 sequences, with roughly 10% observed a single time. The specimen comprised whole blood, sampled at baseline. The receptors were gathered from an adult who was a healthcare worker with PCR-confirmed SARS-CoV-2 infection or an uninfected control (not recorded which). Both conserved end residues are trimmed from each CDR3. Fields, in order: J gene, V gene, CDR3 protein.

>TRBJ2-7|TRBV27
ASNQREGPYEQY
>TRBJ2-7|TRBV27
ASSSPTGLGAYEQY
>TRBJ1-5|TRBV2
ASSEVRGNVNTQH
>TRBJ1-6|TRBV12-3/TRBV12-4
ASSSSSESPLH
>TRBJ2-7|TRBV5-1
ASSYSRGSYEQY
>TRBJ2-1|TRBV7-2
ASGRQPDNEQF
>TRBJ2-2|TRBV7-8
ASSPRAQTNTGELF
>TRBJ2-7|TRBV7-8
ASSLMRDEQY
>TRBJ2-5|TRBV7-9
ASSSGGGLETQY
>TRBJ1-4|TRBV28
ASTRGSGEKLF
>TRBJ2-2|TRBV11-2
ASSLGRTETGELF
>TRBJ1-5|TRBV7-2
ASSPTTDSNQPQH
>TRBJ2-5|TRBV5-1
ASSGGTQKTQY
>TRBJ2-1|TRBV27
ASQGSYNEQF
>TRBJ2-2|TRBV28
ASTYPGSGELF
>TRBJ2-1|TRBV14
ASSQVRGLEQF
>TRBJ1-1|TRBV27
ASSWTGANTEAF
>TRBJ2-3|TRBV4-2
ASSHSGTSGRY
>TRBJ2-5|TRBV11-2
ASSLGARGLETQY
>TRBJ2-2|TRBV5-4
ASSLLAGGIAGELF
>TRBJ2-2|TRBV3-1
ASSSSGAVPGELF
>TRBJ2-7|TRBV3-1
ASSQGSSGINSGVIEQY